This T cell receptor beta chain was captured in a study of patients and donors after allogeneic stem cell transplantation. TCRdb reprocessed the RT-PCR reads with MiXCR, giving one entry per CDR3 protein. The sample contains some 880,000 distinct CDR3 sequences, roughly 17% of which appear only once. The sequenced material came from blood, either unsorted or a sorted T cell fraction (not recorded which). The receptor was derived from a human donor who was either an allogeneic HSCT recipient or a stem cell or donor lymphocyte infusion donor (not recorded which). It is not recorded whose cells these are; they may come from a transplant donor.

The CDR3 DNA sequence: TGCAGTGCTTCCGGGACAGATTATGGCTACACCTTC. Residues: CSASGTDYGYTF. The V call is TRBV20-1, the J call TRBJ1-2, with 7 bases that match TRBD1. V shed 5 bases, J shed 5 bases, and the junction held 5 bases outside the gene matches. From germline, CDR1 is DFQATT and CDR2 SNEGSKA (reference sequence). The CDR3 totals 12 residues.